One and the same sample provided the 9 T cell receptor beta chains below, sequenced in a study of tumor-infiltrating lymphocytes in primary liver carcinoma. Taking about 17-31 mg of unsorted bulk tissue, the authors co-extracted RNA and DNA. TCR beta cDNA came from about 450 ng total RNA, primed with a constant-region primer. Slightly modified ARM-PCR with three nested multiplex PCR rounds yielded TCR beta libraries. Each of the first two PCR rounds ran approximately 10 cycles with TRBV1-TRBV30 forward and C-beta reverse primers. TCRdb analysed the multiplex PCR reads with MiXCR anew, one entry per CDR3 protein. The table shows more than 40,000 distinct CDR3 sequences, with 65% to 80% occurring only once. Sequencing was performed on liver tumor tissue from sampling region 5. Subset reported: tumor region T5, tumor centre. The receptor set was obtained from a man in his forties with primary liver carcinoma and hepatitis B virus infection.

Remarks on this clonotype: Germline is not matched at one junction end, which may reflect a read error. Here the CDR3 reads CAWSVQGDSPLHF. Written as DNA, the CDR3 is TGTGCCTGGAGTGTACAGGGTGATTCGCCCCTCCACTTT. V gene TRBV30 combines with J gene TRBJ1-6, with a weak D call TRBD1 (6 bases). Germline CDR1 GTSNPN, CDR2 SVGIG (reference sequence). The CDR3 length is 13 residues.

In this sample, this clonotype turned up once. The junction shows a germline mismatch at one end, possibly a read error. V usage is TRBV12-3 or TRBV12-4 and J usage is TRBJ2-7; 7 nucleotides line up with TRBD1. The CDR3 runs to 12 residues. As DNA, the CDR3 is TGTGCCAGCAGATTAAGGGGGCACGAACAGTACTTC. It translates to CASRLRGHEQYF.

This clonotype is labeled as large. This chain links TRBV29-1 with TRBJ2-1; 8 nucleotides match TRBD1. The CDR3 contains 14 residues. Germline CDR1 and CDR2: SQVTM and ANQGSEA. Trimming at V came to 4 bases and at J to 6 bases, leaving 8 bases not matched to a gene. The DNA of the CDR3 is TGCAGCGTTGTTGGACAGGGACCTTTCAATGAGCAGTTCTTC. Translation gives CSVVGQGPFNEQFF.

The V call is TRBV12-3 or TRBV12-4, the J call TRBJ1-5, with D tentatively TRBD1 (5 bases). CDR3 length: 14 amino acids. The CDR3: CVNSFGQGEGPQHF. For the CDR3, the DNA is TGTGTCAACAGTTTTGGGCAGGGCGAGGGGCCCCAGCATTTT.

This chain links TRBV20-1 with TRBJ1-5, with TRBD1 identical over 7 bases. The CDR3 consists of 12 residues. Trimming cost V 8 bases and J 1 base; bases outside gene matches: 2. Germline-derived CDR1 and CDR2 are DFQATT and SNEGSKA (reference sequence). The CDR3 is CSPGQSNQPQHF. In DNA form, the CDR3 reads TGCAGTCCGGGACAGAGCAATCAGCCCCAGCATTTT.

J is TRBJ2-2 and V is TRBV11-2, with 9 bases identical to TRBD2. V lost 11 bases and J lost 3; bases outside the gene matches: 10. The CDR3 is 15 amino acids. The germline CDR1 and CDR2 sequences are SGHAT and FQNNGV. The DNA of the CDR3 is TGTGCCGACGGCTTAGCGGGAGCCTACACCGGGGAGCTGTTTTTT. Translating it yields CADGLAGAYTGELFF.

This clonotype was observed at least ten times. The chain carries TRBV5-1 and TRBJ2-7; perhaps TRBD1 as D (5 bases). CDR1 and CDR2 (germline): SGHRS, YFSETQ. This CDR3 comprises 15 residues. The V end was cut by 6 bases, the J end by 0 bases, with 16 bases between. This CDR3 reads CASTQSPTASYEQYF. CDR3 DNA sequence: TGCGCCAGCACCCAATCACCGACAGCCTCCTACGAGCAGTACTTC.

DNA of the CDR3: TGCAGCGTCCTTAACGTACCCGAGCAGTACTTC. This codes for CSVLNVPEQYF. The V gene is TRBV29-1, the J gene TRBJ2-7; D gene ambiguous. This CDR3 spans 11 amino acids. Per the germline V gene, CDR1 is SQVTM and CDR2 is ANQGSEA. V was cut by 6 bases and J by 6 bases, with 12 bases left in between.

This clonotype was counted only a few times. The chain uses TRBV24-1 and TRBJ2-2; a weak D match, TRBD1 (5 bases). The CDR3 is made up of 18 amino acids. CDR1 and CDR2 (germline): KGHDR, SFDVKD. Trimming pared 1 base from V and 4 bases from J, leaving 18 bases between. The CDR3 reads CATSDFSRAGTLTGELFF. The CDR3 region has the DNA TGTGCCACCAGTGATTTTAGCAGGGCCGGAACTCTCACCGGGGAGCTGTTTTTT.